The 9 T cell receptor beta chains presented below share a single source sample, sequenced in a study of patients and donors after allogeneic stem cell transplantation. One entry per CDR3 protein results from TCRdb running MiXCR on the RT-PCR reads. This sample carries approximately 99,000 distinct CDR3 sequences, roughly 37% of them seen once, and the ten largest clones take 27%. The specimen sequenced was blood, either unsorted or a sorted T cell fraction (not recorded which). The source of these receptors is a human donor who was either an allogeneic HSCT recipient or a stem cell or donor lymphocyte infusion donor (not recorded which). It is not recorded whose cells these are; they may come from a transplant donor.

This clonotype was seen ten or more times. CDR3 sequence: CASVGEGHGYTF. DNA of the CDR3: TGTGCCAGCGTAGGAGAGGGCCATGGCTACACCTTC. The chain recombines TRBV6-6 with TRBJ1-2, with unresolved D. The CDR3 has 12 amino acids. The V end was cut by 8 bases, the J end by 6 bases, with 13 bases between. Germline lookup yields CDR1 MNHNY and CDR2 SVGAGI (reference sequence).

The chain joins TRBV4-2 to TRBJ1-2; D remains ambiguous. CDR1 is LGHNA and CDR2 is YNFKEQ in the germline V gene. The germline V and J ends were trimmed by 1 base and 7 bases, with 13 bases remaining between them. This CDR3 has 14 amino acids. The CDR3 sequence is CASSQVAGRVGYTF. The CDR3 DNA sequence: TGTGCCAGCAGCCAAGTCGCGGGGAGGGTTGGCTACACCTTC.

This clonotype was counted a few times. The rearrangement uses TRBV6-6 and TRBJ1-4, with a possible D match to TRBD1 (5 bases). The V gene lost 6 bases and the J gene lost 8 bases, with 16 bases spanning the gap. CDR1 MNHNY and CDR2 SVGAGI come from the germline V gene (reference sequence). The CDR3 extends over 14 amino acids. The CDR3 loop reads CASSRDVRQEKLFF. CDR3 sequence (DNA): TGTGCCAGCAGCCGGGACGTCCGGCAGGAAAAACTGTTTTTT.

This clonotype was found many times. The CDR3 sequence is CSAKQQGGHQPQHF. CDR3 coding DNA: TGCAGTGCCAAGCAACAGGGAGGCCATCAGCCCCAGCATTTT. V usage is TRBV20-1 and J usage is TRBJ1-5; tentative D call: TRBD1 (6 bases). V was trimmed by 6 bases and J by 5 bases, leaving 17 bases between them. Germline CDR1 and CDR2: DFQATT and SNEGSKA (reference sequence). This CDR3 is built from 14 residues.

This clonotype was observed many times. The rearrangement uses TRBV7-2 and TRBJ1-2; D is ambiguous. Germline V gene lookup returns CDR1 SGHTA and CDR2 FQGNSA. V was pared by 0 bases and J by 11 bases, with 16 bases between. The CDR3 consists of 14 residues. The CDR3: CASSLARSIGRYTF. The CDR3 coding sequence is TGTGCCAGCAGCTTAGCGCGGAGCATCGGTCGGTACACCTTC.

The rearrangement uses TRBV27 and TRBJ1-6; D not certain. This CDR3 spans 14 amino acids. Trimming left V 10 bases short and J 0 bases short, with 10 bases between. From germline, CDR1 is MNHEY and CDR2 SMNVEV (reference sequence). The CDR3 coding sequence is TGTGCCACCAGACGGGCCTCCTATAATTCACCCCTCCACTTT. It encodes CATRRASYNSPLHF.

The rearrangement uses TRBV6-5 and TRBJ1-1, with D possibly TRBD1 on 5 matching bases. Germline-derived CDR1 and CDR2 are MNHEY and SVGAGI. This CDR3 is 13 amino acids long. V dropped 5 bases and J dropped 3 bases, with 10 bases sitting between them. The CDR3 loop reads CASSRGDYTEAFF. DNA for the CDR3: TGTGCCAGCAGTCGAGGGGATTACACTGAAGCTTTCTTT.

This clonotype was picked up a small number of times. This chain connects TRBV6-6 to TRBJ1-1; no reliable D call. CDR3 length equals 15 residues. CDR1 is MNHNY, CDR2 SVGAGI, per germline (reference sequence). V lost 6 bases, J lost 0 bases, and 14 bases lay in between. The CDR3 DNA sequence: TGTGCCAGCAGCCCCTCCCCAGTGATGAACACTGAAGCTTTCTTT. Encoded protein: CASSPSPVMNTEAFF.

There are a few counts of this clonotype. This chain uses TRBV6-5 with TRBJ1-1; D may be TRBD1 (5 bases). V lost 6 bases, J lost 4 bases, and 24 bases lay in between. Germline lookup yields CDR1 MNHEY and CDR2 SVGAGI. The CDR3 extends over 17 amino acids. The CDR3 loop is CASRSGRGLGIGTEAFF. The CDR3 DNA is TGTGCCAGCAGGTCGGGACGGGGTTTGGGTATCGGCACTGAAGCTTTCTTT.